This T cell receptor (beta chain) stems from a study of monozygotic twins with inflammatory bowel disease. CDR3 size: 17 residues. In germline, CDR1 is SGHTA, CDR2 FQGNSA. Notes on the study in general: Whereas healthy co-twins had higher TCRbeta diversity (inverse Simpson), IBD patients had lower diversity. No single strong signal or clonotype associated with IBD was supported.

With respect to this clonotype: Its specificity is not known.

TCRdb reprocessed the 5' RACE reads and stores each CDR3 protein as one record, lacking DNA. This listing includes some 150,000 distinct CDR3 sequences. Material: blood. The gene calls are TRBV7-2 and TRBJ2-3; TCRdb proposes TRBD1, but this gene call is untestable without DNA. The source is a human donor with ulcerative colitis or Crohn's disease, or a healthy co-twin of an affected twin (not recorded which). Here the CDR3 reads CASSPGVGAFVTDTQYF.